The sequence of this T cell receptor (beta chain) was determined in a study of shared clonotypes between healthy human individuals (dated by TCRdb to 2019 to 2021). Regarding the complete study: Three men and two women, aged 18 to 49 years, made up the cohort. For each donor, CD4 naive and CD4 memory were each run on three plates, CD8 naive on two plates, and CD8 memory on one plate. Blood TCR repertoires of a handful of healthy adults were deeply sequenced to estimate repertoire size and the extent of clonotype sharing between individuals. Libraries were prepared and TCR repertoires were sequenced by different laboratories using diverse techniques, in order to increase sequencing depth and limit assay-specific biases. Per donor, leukapheresis produced somewhere between about 0.85 and 9.5 billion PBMCs.

The germline V gene specifies MDHEN as CDR1 and SYDVKM as CDR2. V gives up 7 bases and J gives up 7 bases, and the segment between their germline ends measures 5 bases. The CDR3 has 11 amino acids, counting the end cysteine and phenylalanine. Kept here is only the CDR3 DNA, which spans 33 bases and is read in frame from base 1. The paper's findings and limits, for the study overall: Based on pairwise subsampling, the degree of clonotype sharing among donors was expected to be affected by sequencing depth. Because the study included only a small number of donors, the genetic and exposure-history diversity represented was limited. Across several donors, approximately 5% of naive CD4, around 3.3% of naive CD8, approximately 2.5% of memory CD4, and over 0.35% of memory CD8 clonotypes were shared. Estimated clonotype richness was generally larger for naive than for memory subsets. Even with the large sequencing depth, rarefaction of the sorted-subset datasets indicated that sequencing was incomplete. Sampling was restricted to blood, and TCR repertoires in tissues likely differ from the TCR repertoires found in blood. Compared with non-shared clonotypes, clonotypes shared by all four sorted-subset donors had higher generation probabilities.

This clone was detected a few times. No antigen is known for it. The sample holds no much larger clone one base away, and base qualities are not on file. TCR CDR3 regions were amplified from genomic DNA by multiplex PCR using the deep immunoSEQ assay. Extracted genomic DNA from each cell subset was spread evenly across all wells of several immunoSEQ 96-well plates, with each plate serving as a replicate. For sorted subsets, approximately 200 ng of genomic DNA, equivalent to roughly 30,000 T cell genomes, went into each replicate PCR. The purified libraries were quantified using a Qubit 3.0 fluorometer, sized with a Bioanalyzer 2100, and then quantified again using the KAPA Library Quantification kit. Every immunoSEQ 96-well plate was sequenced on a dedicated single-read 150-cycle Illumina NextSeq 550 flow cell. The original methods were these. Because the immunoSEQ output held only junctional sequences and lacked quality scores, the filtering could not match the filtering applied to full-length reads. Sequences were annotated with PyIR, a Python wrapper for IgBLAST v1.9, and V/J genes and CDR3 were assigned using IMGT germline references. Reads were filtered out if the reads had weak V/J assignments (E-value above 1e-6), no CDR3, stop codons, out-of-frame junctions, or ambiguous translated residues. V3J clonotypes were defined by identical inferred V gene, J gene, and CDR3 amino acid sequence. Percentage overlap between repertoires was calculated by dividing the number of shared unique clonotypes by the size of the smaller repertoire. Repertoire richness was assessed with RTK rarefaction, the Chao1 estimator, and Recon v2.1 estimates of unobserved clonotypes. Generation probabilities for all TCRbeta clonotypes obtained by the gDNA method from a handful of donors were computed using OLGA. Drawn from immuneACCESS, this table holds only the in-frame rearrangements with V and J called that TCRdb kept. Clones are partly lost; checked studies trace under half to an unresolved V gene and leave the rest unexplained. V, J and clone size reflect that table, while D and trimming were determined from the DNA. The sample has roughly 2.5 million clones on record, approximately 90% of them singletons. Roughly 0.14% of the sample comes from the top ten.

Donors were healthy HIV-negative adults with no recently reported acute infections or vaccinations. Every donor was a Caucasian adult living in Nashville, Tennessee, USA. CD4+ T cells were enriched by magnetic negative selection, after which naive cells were positively selected on CD45RA and the negative fraction was taken as the memory subset. After blood collection by leukapheresis, PBMCs were isolated using Ficoll-Histopaque density gradient centrifugation and then cryopreserved in the vapor phase of liquid nitrogen. Analytical flow cytometry was used to check the purity and quantity of each magnetically sorted T cell population. Genomic DNA was isolated from each sorted fraction and quantified by UV absorbance on a Nanodrop 2000c.

The sample taken for sequencing was naive CD4+ T cells sorted from blood. The sample's cell subset or site label, decoded: CD45RA+ positively selected. The chain uses TRBV28 and TRBJ1-6; the D gene cannot be resolved reliably. The sequence came from a young man in good health. The DNA is TGTGCCAGCACCAAGAATTCACCCCTCCACTTT. Translation gives CASTKNSPLHF.